This record looks at one T cell receptor (beta chain) sequence and its context. This specimen belongs to a study of T cell changes during pregnancy in multiple sclerosis. Germline loops: CDR1 LNHNV, CDR2 YYDKDF (reference sequence). V trimming: 3 bases; J trimming: 8 bases; junction bases outside the gene matches: 5. The CDR3 loop spans 13 amino acids. Using immunoSEQ multiplex PCR, the repertoire was profiled, and TCRdb retains in-frame clones only, with some absent. This sample has tens of thousands of clones, with approximately 91% found just once. The origin of this receptor is a female donor with multiple sclerosis, enrolled in a pregnancy study. The J gene is TRBJ1-1, the V gene TRBV15; 8 nucleotides agree with TRBD1. The starting material was CD4+ T cells from peripheral blood mononuclear cells, obtained in the first trimester of pregnancy. The CDR3 nucleotides read TGTGCCACCAGCAGGGAAGGGGACAGGGAAGCTTTCTTT. Its protein product is CATSREGDREAFF.